The clone carrying this T cell receptor (beta chain) showed up many times. Its antigen is still unknown. TCR beta VDJ combinations and CDR3 sequences were profiled from genomic DNA. TCRdb ran MiXCR on the reads and lists one entry per CDR3 protein. The top ten hold 2.5% to 3% of the sample, which has about 160,000 distinct CDR3 sequences, around half seen once. Sequencing involved patients with CD8+CD57+ cell expansion previously shown by flow cytometry. No patient had been given any therapy when blood was sampled. These data are taken from a study of CD8+CD57+ T cells in acquired aplastic anemia. Study conclusions and caveats: For CD8+ Simpson's diversity, patients and controls showed no significant difference.

This CDR3 has 18 amino acids. CDR1 SGHTA and CDR2 FQGNSA come from the germline V gene. V lost 1 base, J lost 4 bases, and 20 bases lay in between. This clonotype was sampled from a human donor with aplastic anemia. Sequencing was carried out using sorted CD4+, CD8+, or CD8+CD57+ T cells (not recorded which) from PBMCs. The chain couples TRBV7-2 to TRBJ1-5; D is unclear. The CDR3 coding sequence is TGTGCCAGCAGCTTAGACGGAGCAGCGGTACTAAAAAATCAGCCCCAGCATTTT. Its translation is CASSLDGAAVLKNQPQHF.